This T cell receptor (beta chain) was profiled in a study of control samples from healthy donors and cancer patients. Using immunoSEQ multiplex PCR, the repertoire was profiled, and TCRdb retains in-frame clones only, with some absent. This sample has around 130,000 clones, with about nine tenths found just once. V trimming: 5 bases; J trimming: 7 bases; junction bases outside the gene matches: 3. Germline values: CDR1 MGHDK, CDR2 SYGVNS. CDR3 length: 15 amino acids. This chain uses TRBV25-1 with TRBJ2-1; 15 bases align to TRBD2. This clonotype was sampled from a man aged 50 to 60 with head and neck cancer. Sequencing used PBMCs. The CDR3 reads CASSLGTSGRNEQFF. The CDR3 DNA reads as TGTGCCAGCAGTCTCGGGACTAGCGGGAGGAATGAGCAGTTCTTC.